These 26 T cell receptor beta chains share one sample of origin, sequenced in a study of tumor-infiltrating lymphocytes in primary liver carcinoma. Out of unsorted whole blood came the blood RNA, and germline DNA was extracted as well. Researchers generated TCR beta cDNA from roughly 520 ng of total RNA, relying on a constant-region primer. It was through three nested multiplex PCR rounds of slightly modified ARM-PCR that TCR beta libraries arose. Two initial PCR rounds of 10 to 11 cycles each paired TRBV1-TRBV30 forward primers with a C-beta reverse primer. TCRdb passed the multiplex PCR reads through MiXCR, listing each CDR3 protein once. The table lists 310,000 or so distinct CDR3 sequences, 65% of them singletons, with under 8% in the top ten. The material sequenced was peripheral blood. Receptors originate from a middle-aged man with primary liver carcinoma and hepatitis B virus infection.

As concerns this clonotype: One end of the junction is discordant with germline, which a read error may explain. This rearrangement joins TRBV10-3 to TRBJ1-4, with D possibly being TRBD1 (6 bases). The CDR3 runs to 14 residues. The germline V gene encodes CDR1 ENHRY and CDR2 SYGVKD. This CDR3 is CAIRPGATNEKLLF. Written as DNA, the CDR3 is TGTGCCATCAGACCAGGGGCAACTAATGAAAAACTGCTTTTT.

Remarks on this clonotype: One junction end disagrees with the germline gene, perhaps due to a read error. J is TRBJ1-1 and V is TRBV12-3 or TRBV12-4; D gene uncertain. This CDR3 spans 12 amino acids. The CDR3 sequence is CASSLRGTEALF. In DNA form, the CDR3 reads TGTGCCAGCAGTTTACGTGGAACTGAAGCTCTCTTT.

This clonotype was detected ten times or more. The chain links TRBV4-2 to TRBJ2-5, with no clear D. Germline lookup yields CDR1 LGHNA and CDR2 YNFKEQ. Trimming stripped 0 bases from V and 0 bases from J, with 5 bases between. The CDR3 is 14 residues long. CDR3 DNA sequence: TGTGCCAGCAGCCAAGAGGTTGACCAAGAGACCCAGTACTTC. Its translation: CASSQEVDQETQYF.

This clonotype was recorded many times. The chain links TRBV29-1 to TRBJ2-1; D remains ambiguous. Deletions cut 4 bases from V and 0 bases from J, with 13 bases between. CDR1 and CDR2 from the germline V gene are SQVTM and ANQGSEA. The CDR3 has 15 amino acids. The CDR3 here is CSVATGPSSYNEQFF. CDR3 sequence (DNA): TGCAGCGTTGCTACTGGGCCCAGCTCCTACAATGAGCAGTTCTTC.

This clonotype was counted between two and nine times. DNA for the CDR3: TGCGCCAGCAGCCCCCGAGGGGGCGGAAATCAGCCCCAGCATTTT. This translates into CASSPRGGGNQPQHF. This chain connects TRBV5-1 to TRBJ1-5; 7 bases match TRBD1. This CDR3 spans 15 amino acids. J gave up 4 bases and V 4 bases, and 8 bases lay outside the gene matches. Germline CDR1 and CDR2: SGHRS and YFSETQ. Combining the CDR3 with reference TRBV5-1 and TRBJ1-5 gives the whole variable domain KAGVTQTPRYLIKTRGQQVTLSCSPISGHRSVSWYQQTPGQGLQFLFEYFSETQRNKGNFPGRFSGRQFSNSRSEMNVSTLELGDSALYLCASSPRGGGNQPQHFGDGTRLSIL.

As regards this clonotype: Since a much larger clone is just one base distant, this may be a read error. The chain joins TRBV6-2 or TRBV6-3 to TRBJ1-5; 9 nucleotides match TRBD1. The CDR3 consists of 14 residues. From germline, CDR1 is MNHEY and CDR2 SVGEGT. CDR3 DNA sequence: TGTGCCAGCAGTTACTCACAGGGGGCTCAGACCCAGCATTTT. Translation: CASSYSQGAQTQHF.

At least ten counts were recorded for this clonotype. The chain uses TRBV10-3 and TRBJ2-7, with 16 bases fitting TRBD2. Germline V lookup: CDR1 ENHRY, CDR2 SYGVKD. V gave up 6 bases and J gave up 7 bases; unmatched junction bases: 6. This CDR3 has 15 amino acids. The CDR3 loop is CAIRGTSGRAWEQYF. CDR3 DNA sequence: TGTGCCATCAGGGGGACTAGCGGGAGGGCCTGGGAGCAGTACTTC.

A word on this clonotype: A much larger clone is a single base away; this may be a read error. The chain couples TRBV6-2 or TRBV6-3 to TRBJ2-7; TRBD2 aligns across 7 bases. The germline V gene encodes CDR1 MNHEY and CDR2 SVGEGT. The CDR3 runs to 12 residues. In nucleotides, the CDR3 is TGTGCCAGCGGGCGGGAGAGATACGGGCAGTACTTC. Encoded protein: CASGRERYGQYF.

This clonotype was counted only a few times. One end of the junction varies from germline; a read error may be responsible. V is TRBV29-1 and J is TRBJ1-6; no clear D gene. There are 12 residues in the CDR3. Looked up from germline, CDR1 is SQVTM and CDR2 is ANQGSEA. The CDR3 bases are TGCAGCGTTGCTCAGTATAATTCACTCCTCCACTTT. Protein product: CSVAQYNSLLHF.

This clonotype was seen once. This clone may be a read error of a much larger clone one base away. The chain recombines TRBV4-1 with TRBJ1-5; D may be TRBD1 (5 bases). The V gene lost 2 bases and the J gene lost 1 base, with 12 bases spanning the gap. The CDR3 extends over 16 amino acids. Germline CDR1 and CDR2: MGHRA and YSYEKL. In DNA form, the CDR3 reads TGCGCCAGCAGCCAATCGGGACGGGGGAGCAATCAGCCCCAGCATTTT. It codes for CASSQSGRGSNQPQHF.

Details on this clonotype: An end of the junction does not agree with germline; a read error may underlie this. CDR3 sequence: CASNIQGDHDMQYF. The CDR3 nucleotides are TGTGCCAGCAATATACAGGGGGATCATGATATGCAGTATTTT. The rearrangement links TRBV11-2 to TRBJ2-3, with 8 bases lining up with TRBD1. The CDR3 is made up of 14 amino acids. CDR1 is SGHAT and CDR2 is FQNNGV in the germline V gene. The full variable domain, with the rest looked up from reference TRBV11-2 and TRBJ2-3, is EAGVAQSPRYKIIEKRQSVAFWCNPISGHATLYWYQQILGQGPKLLIQFQNNGVVDDSQLPKDRFSAERLKGVDSTLKIQPAKLEDSAVYLCASNIQGDHDMQYFGPGTRLTVL.

Turning to this clonotype: A read error may be the cause here, since a much bigger clone is one base away. The chain has TRBV12-3 or TRBV12-4 and TRBJ1-2; D unresolved. V lost 0 bases, J lost 6 bases, and 5 bases lay in between. This CDR3 has 12 residues. CDR3 nucleotides: TGTGCCAGCAGTTTAGCGATGGATGGCTACACCTTC. Its protein product is CASSLAMDGYTF.

The chain recombines TRBV5-6 with TRBJ1-2; 8 bases are shared with TRBD1. Germline loops: CDR1 SGHDT, CDR2 YYEEEE. The CDR3 sequence is 13 residues long. The ends lost 0 bases at V and 12 bases at J; junction bases unmatched: 7. The CDR3 DNA is TGTGCCAGCAGCTTGGCAGGGACAGGAGGCAACACCTTC. It translates to CASSLAGTGGNTF. The full variable domain, with the rest looked up from reference TRBV5-6 and TRBJ1-2, is DAGVTQSPTHLIKTRGQQVTLRCSPKSGHDTVSWYQQALGQGPQFIFQYYEEEERQRGNFPDRFSGHQFPNYSSELNVNALLLGDSALYLCASSLAGTGGNTFGSGTRLTVV.

With regard to this clonotype: Given a much more abundant clone one base away, this may be a read error. The chain combines TRBV7-4 with TRBJ2-7, with a tentative D call TRBD2 (6 bases). This CDR3 is 11 amino acids long. The germline CDR1 and CDR2 sequences are SGHVT and SQSDAQ. The CDR3 reads CANGGTYEHYF. Written as DNA, the CDR3 is TGTGCCAACGGGGGAACCTACGAGCATTACTTC.

This clonotype came up many times. The CDR3 bases are TGTGCCGGCGGCACCGGACTAGATGAGCAGTTCTTC. It codes for CAGGTGLDEQFF. The chain has TRBV10-3 and TRBJ2-1; 7 bases match TRBD2. Trimming took 11 bases from V and 8 from J; bases not matched to a gene: 9. Germline CDR1 ENHRY, CDR2 SYGVKD. The CDR3 is 12 amino acids.

This chain uses TRBV4-2 with TRBJ2-7, with D possibly matching TRBD2 (6 bases). CDR1 is LGHNA, CDR2 YNFKEQ, per germline. With 3 bases removed from V and 6 bases from J, the gap between germline ends came to 18 bases. This CDR3 has 15 amino acids. The CDR3 DNA reads TGTGCCAGCAGCCAGACGGGTAGCGGAACCTGCGAGCAGTACTTC. Translation: CASSQTGSGTCEQYF.

The genes are TRBV6-1 and TRBJ1-1; 9 positions match TRBD1. From germline, CDR1 is MNHNS and CDR2 SASEGT. V was pared by 6 bases and J by 1 base, with 9 bases of the junction left unmatched. The length of the CDR3 is 16 residues. CDR3 DNA: TGTGCCAGCAGGCACCTCCGGGACAGGGCGAACACTGAAGCTTTCTTT. Translated, it gives CASRHLRDRANTEAFF.

This clonotype was observed many times. The chain has TRBV6-1 and TRBJ1-1, with D possibly matching TRBD1 (5 bases). Trimming left V 0 bases short and J 4 bases short, with 12 bases between. This CDR3 contains 15 residues. Germline V lookup: CDR1 MNHNS, CDR2 SASEGT. CDR3 in amino acids: CASSEARTGTTEAFF. DNA of the CDR3: TGTGCCAGCAGTGAAGCCAGAACAGGTACCACTGAAGCTTTCTTT.

This clonotype occurred a few times. The V call is TRBV30, the J call TRBJ1-2; possibly TRBD1 for D (5 bases). CDR1 and CDR2 from the germline V gene are GTSNPN and SVGIG (reference sequence). The CDR3 sequence is 13 residues long. Trimming removed 1 base from V and 8 bases from J, with 14 bases in between. CDR3 in amino acids: CAWSGTWGPGYTF. The DNA of the CDR3 is TGTGCCTGGAGTGGTACGTGGGGACCCGGCTACACCTTC.

The rearrangement uses TRBV11-2 and TRBJ2-1; D is possibly TRBD1 or TRBD2 (6 bases each). V was trimmed by 7 bases and J by 4 bases, leaving 17 bases between them. Germline V gene data show CDR1 as SGHAT and CDR2 as FQNNGV. The CDR3 runs to 15 residues. DNA for the CDR3: TGTGCCAGCAAGTCAGCCGGGGGCCTTTACAATGAGCAGTTCTTC. Protein product: CASKSAGGLYNEQFF.

About this clonotype: Given a much more abundant clone one base away, this may be a read error. The chain has TRBV10-3 and TRBJ2-7; D perhaps matches TRBD1 (7 bases). The germline CDR1 and CDR2 sequences are ENHRY and SYGVKD. The ends were cut back, 4 bases at V and 5 bases at J, with 12 bases in the middle. The CDR3 is 13 residues long. CDR3 in amino acids: CAISAEGAHEQYF. The CDR3 DNA is TGTGCCATCAGTGCGGAGGGGGCCCACGAGCAGTACTTC.

This clonotype rates as medium-sized. V usage is TRBV11-2 and J usage is TRBJ2-1, with a weak D call TRBD2 (5 bases). This CDR3 spans 13 amino acids. Germline-derived CDR1 and CDR2 are SGHAT and FQNNGV. V shed 2 bases and J shed 8 bases, with 10 bases lying between them. CDR3 nucleotides: TGTGCCAGCAGCTTATCTGGAGCGGATGAGCAGTTCTTC. Its translation: CASSLSGADEQFF.

As to this clonotype: Its ends do not fully match the called genes, so a read error is possible. The chain employs TRBV11-2 and TRBJ1-3, with no clear D. Per germline, CDR1 SGHAT and CDR2 FQNNGV. The CDR3 is made up of 16 amino acids. Written as DNA, the CDR3 is TGTGTCAGCAGCTTAACAAGGGTACAAGTTGGAAACACCATATATTTT. Translated: CVSSLTRVQVGNTIYF.

A word on this clonotype: A junction end diverges from the germline sequence, so it may reflect a read error. The genes are TRBV6-2 or TRBV6-3 and TRBJ2-4; weak D call: TRBD2 (6 bases). There are 14 residues in the CDR3. Germline assignment: CDR1 MNHEY and CDR2 SVGEGT. The CDR3 loop reads CDSSYDSEGHIQYF. In DNA, the CDR3 is TGTGACAGCAGTTATGACTCGGAGGGCCACATTCAGTACTTC.

This clonotype was counted many times. The CDR3 nucleotides read TGTGCCAGCAGTGAAACTAGCGGACAAGAGACCCAGTACTTC. Translating it yields CASSETSGQETQYF. V usage is TRBV6-1 and J usage is TRBJ2-5; 8 bases match TRBD2. The CDR3 has 14 residues. Germline CDR1 and CDR2: MNHNS and SASEGT. V lost 2 bases, J lost 2 bases, and 1 base stayed unmatched.

This clonotype was recorded at least ten times. The chain combines TRBV28 with TRBJ2-5, with 10 positions matching TRBD1. The J segment lost 4 bases and the V segment lost 5 bases, leaving 4 bases of the junction unmatched. Germline V lookup: CDR1 MDHEN, CDR2 SYDVKM. The CDR3 has 14 residues. CDR3 amino acids: CASSLRQGAETQYF. The DNA of the CDR3 is TGTGCCAGCAGTCTTCGACAGGGGGCAGAGACCCAGTACTTC.